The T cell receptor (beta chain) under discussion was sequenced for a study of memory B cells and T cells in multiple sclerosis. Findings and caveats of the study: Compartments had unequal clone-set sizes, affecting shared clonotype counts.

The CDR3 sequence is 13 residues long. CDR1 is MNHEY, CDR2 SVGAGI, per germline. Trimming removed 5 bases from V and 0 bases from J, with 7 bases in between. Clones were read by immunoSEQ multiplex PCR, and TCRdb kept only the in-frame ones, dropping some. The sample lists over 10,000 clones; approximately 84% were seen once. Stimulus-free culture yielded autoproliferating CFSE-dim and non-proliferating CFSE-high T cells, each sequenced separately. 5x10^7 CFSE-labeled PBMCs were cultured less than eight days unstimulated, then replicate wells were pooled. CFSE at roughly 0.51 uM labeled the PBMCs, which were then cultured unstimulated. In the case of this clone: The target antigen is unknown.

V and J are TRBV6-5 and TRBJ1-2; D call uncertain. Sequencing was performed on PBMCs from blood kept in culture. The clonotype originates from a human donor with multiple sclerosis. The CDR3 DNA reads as TGTGCCAGCAGTAAGACACCTAACTATGGCTACACCTTC. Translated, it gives CASSKTPNYGYTF.